The 27 T cell receptor beta chains given below trace back to one sample, sequenced in a study of long-term antiretroviral therapy in people with HIV. immunoSEQ v3.0 was run at survey level. The repertoire was sequenced with immunoSEQ multiplex PCR; TCRdb's copy has only in-frame clones and lacks some. The sample has around 28,000 clones, 85% seen once. The specimen was unsorted PBMCs, collected 2.3 years after starting antiretroviral therapy. These receptors all come from a man in his forties with HIV.

This chain connects TRBV6-7 to TRBJ1-5, with no clear D. TRBV6-7 is an open reading frame, and its role is uncertain. Trimming pared 2 bases from V and 1 base from J, leaving 21 bases between. This CDR3 region has 19 residues. CDR3 region: CASSYPPSHPRGSNQPQHF. CDR3 in DNA: TGTGCCAGCAGTTACCCGCCCAGTCACCCAAGAGGAAGCAATCAGCCCCAGCATTTT.

The CDR3 nucleotides read TGTGCCTGGACATTCCCCGGGGGCTTTTCACCCCTCCACTTT. It specifies CAWTFPGGFSPLHF. The chain is built from TRBV30 and TRBJ1-6, with TRBD1 as a possible D gene (6 bases). Trimming shortened V by 4 bases and J by 9 bases, and 16 bases separated the two germline ends. CDR3 length equals 14 residues. The germline CDR1 and CDR2 sequences are GTSNPN and SVGIG (reference sequence).

The sample holds one count of this clone. The chain recombines TRBV29-1 with TRBJ1-2, with D tentatively TRBD1 (5 bases). CDR1 is SQVTM and CDR2 is ANQGSEA in the germline V gene. V was cut by 0 bases and J by 4 bases, with 18 bases left in between. The CDR3 sequence is 16 residues long. The CDR3 sequence: CSVEDLVRGRGYGYTF. CDR3 coding DNA: TGCAGCGTTGAAGACCTTGTAAGGGGCAGAGGCTATGGCTACACCTTC. Together with reference TRBV29-1 and TRBJ1-2, the CDR3 gives the full variable domain: SAVISQKPSRDICQRGTSLTIQCQVDSQVTMMFWYRQQPGQSLTLIATANQGSEATYESGFVIDKFPISRPNLTFSTLTVSNMSPEDSSIYLCSVEDLVRGRGYGYTFGSGTRLTVV.

The chain employs TRBV5-1 and TRBJ1-5; the match to TRBD1 covers 10 bases. V lost 4 bases and J lost 6; bases outside the gene matches: 4. CDR1 and CDR2 (germline): SGHRS, YFSETQ. CDR3 length: 14 amino acids. The CDR3 loop reads CASSPGQGVQPQHF. In nucleotides, the CDR3 is TGCGCCAGCAGCCCCGGACAGGGGGTTCAGCCCCAGCATTTT. Filled out from reference TRBV5-1 and TRBJ1-5, the complete variable domain reads KAGVTQTPRYLIKTRGQQVTLSCSPISGHRSVSWYQQTPGQGLQFLFEYFSETQRNKGNFPGRFSGRQFSNSRSEMNVSTLELGDSALYLCASSPGQGVQPQHFGDGTRLSIL.

The V call is TRBV29-1, the J call TRBJ2-1, with D perhaps given as TRBD1 or TRBD2 (5 bases each). Germline-derived CDR1 and CDR2 are SQVTM and ANQGSEA. The CDR3 runs to 15 residues. The V and J ends lost 5 bases and 0 bases respectively, with 14 bases between them. The CDR3 DNA is TGCAGCGTTCCTGGGGGTGGCCTCTCCTACAATGAGCAGTTCTTC. Amino acid sequence: CSVPGGGLSYNEQFF.

This clone was seen a handful of times. The genes are TRBV5-1 and TRBJ2-7; 8 bases are shared with TRBD1. The V gene end was trimmed by 5 bases and the J gene end by 3 bases; junction bases not matched to a gene: 4. The CDR3 spans 13 residues. Germline CDR1 SGHRS, CDR2 YFSETQ. This CDR3 reads CASSPTGGYEQYF. Here the CDR3 DNA reads TGCGCCAGCAGTCCTACAGGGGGCTACGAGCAGTACTTC.

The chain is built from TRBV7-2 and TRBJ2-7; possible D gene TRBD1, 6 bases. With 2 bases removed from V and 1 base from J, the gap between germline ends came to 12 bases. The CDR3 covers 15 residues. The V gene's germline CDR1 is SGHTA and CDR2 FQGNSA. The CDR3 loop is CASSLSGGQSYEQYF. The DNA of the CDR3 is TGTGCCAGCAGCTTAAGTGGGGGACAATCCTACGAGCAGTACTTC.

Only one count was recorded for this clone. This chain's CDR3 is CATSPGQAYEQYF. The CDR3 bases are TGTGCCACCTCCCCGGGACAGGCCTACGAGCAGTACTTC. The V and J genes are TRBV19 and TRBJ2-7; 8 nucleotides agree with TRBD1. Germline loops: CDR1 LNHDA, CDR2 SQIVND (reference sequence). V lost 10 bases, J lost 2 bases, and 7 bases stayed unmatched. This CDR3 has 13 amino acids.

The rearrangement links TRBV11-2 to TRBJ2-7, with D tentatively TRBD1 or TRBD2 (6 bases each). The germline CDR1 and CDR2 sequences are SGHAT and FQNNGV. The germline V and J ends were trimmed by 3 bases and 6 bases, with 9 bases remaining between them. The CDR3 has 12 residues. CDR3 protein: CASSFGGGEQYF. The CDR3 DNA follows: TGTGCCAGCAGCTTCGGGGGCGGCGAGCAGTACTTC.

This clone was seen once. The rearrangement joins TRBV27 to TRBJ1-1, with 9 bases matching TRBD1. Germline V lookup: CDR1 MNHEY, CDR2 SMNVEV (reference sequence). Unmatched junction bases numbered 8, after V lost 3 bases and J lost 6 bases. The CDR3 has 15 residues. The CDR3 bases are TGTGCCAGCAGTTTTCAAGGGACAGGGTTTTCTGAAGCTTTCTTT. This codes for CASSFQGTGFSEAFF.

The chain has TRBV4-1 and TRBJ2-7; D ambiguous. CDR1 and CDR2 from the germline V gene are MGHRA and YSYEKL. V lost 1 base and J lost 2, with 9 bases in between. The CDR3 loop spans 14 amino acids. Written as DNA, the CDR3 is TGCGCCAGCAGCCAAGTGAAGGGTACCTACGAGCAGTACTTC. Translated: CASSQVKGTYEQYF.

With respect to this clone: Within the sample, other DNA sequences also encode this same CDR3. The chain employs TRBV29-1 and TRBJ2-5; 8 bases are a match to TRBD1. Germline CDR1 and CDR2: SQVTM and ANQGSEA. This CDR3 spans 13 amino acids. Trimming took 5 bases from V and 5 from J; bases not matched to a gene: 7. The CDR3 spells CSVPGQEGETQYF. The CDR3 coding sequence is TGCAGCGTTCCGGGACAGGAGGGGGAGACCCAGTACTTC.

This chain joins TRBV10-3 and TRBJ2-1; 8 bases align to TRBD1. V gave up 3 bases and J gave up 7 bases; unmatched junction bases: 11. This CDR3 contains 16 residues. Germline lookup yields CDR1 ENHRY and CDR2 SYGVKD. The chain's CDR3 is CAISETLRQGANEQFF. CDR3 sequence (DNA): TGTGCCATCAGTGAAACACTCAGGCAGGGGGCGAATGAGCAGTTCTTC.

The chain links TRBV5-4 to TRBJ2-3; the D is unclear. The V and J ends lost 4 bases and 0 bases respectively, with 3 bases between them. The CDR3 runs to 12 residues. Germline CDR1 and CDR2: SGHNT and YYREEE (reference sequence). CDR3 region: CASSGSTDTQYF. CDR3 coding DNA: TGTGCCAGCAGCGGAAGCACAGATACGCAGTATTTT.

The chain is built from TRBV5-1 and TRBJ2-3; 7 bases match TRBD1. The CDR3 sequence is 15 residues long. The germline V gene has CDR1 SGHRS and CDR2 YFSETQ. Germline trimming cut 1 base from V and 6 bases from J; bases unmatched to any gene: 8. The CDR3 reads CASSLTGAAYDTQYF. Written as DNA, the CDR3 is TGCGCCAGCAGCTTGACAGGGGCGGCTTATGATACGCAGTATTTT. The full variable domain, its missing parts supplied by reference TRBV5-1 and TRBJ2-3, is KAGVTQTPRYLIKTRGQQVTLSCSPISGHRSVSWYQQTPGQGLQFLFEYFSETQRNKGNFPGRFSGRQFSNSRSEMNVSTLELGDSALYLCASSLTGAAYDTQYFGPGTRLTVL.

The rearrangement uses TRBV27 and TRBJ1-1; 8 nucleotides line up with TRBD1. This CDR3 is 17 amino acids long. V shed 8 bases and J 1 base; nucleotides not matched to a gene: 15. From germline, CDR1 is MNHEY and CDR2 SMNVEV (reference sequence). The CDR3 region is CASWGVGRGLSNTEAFF. Written as DNA, the CDR3 is TGTGCCAGCTGGGGGGTCGGCAGGGGGCTTTCGAACACTGAAGCTTTCTTT.

This chain connects TRBV12-5 to TRBJ2-1; 9 positions match TRBD1. This CDR3 spans 16 amino acids. Germline V lookup: CDR1 LGHNT, CDR2 FRNRAP. The trim removed 0 bases at V and 5 bases at J, leaving 5 bases unmatched. The CDR3, as DNA: TGTGCTAGTGGTTTGGTACAGGGGGCCCTCAACAATGAGCAGTTCTTC. Protein product: CASGLVQGALNNEQFF.

The CDR3 region is CASSNRGGSYNEQFF. The CDR3 nucleotides read TGCGCCAGCAGCAATCGCGGGGGCTCCTACAATGAGCAGTTCTTC. The rearrangement joins TRBV5-1 to TRBJ2-1, with 7 positions matching TRBD2. CDR3 length equals 15 residues. Germline loops: CDR1 SGHRS, CDR2 YFSETQ. V was pared by 4 bases and J by 0 bases, with 4 bases of the junction left unmatched.

CDR3 coding DNA: TGTGCCAGCAGTGCCCGACAGGGGGGATACTACGAGCAGTACTTC. Encoded protein: CASSARQGGYYEQYF. This chain uses TRBV6-1 with TRBJ2-7, with 9 bases identical to TRBD1. This CDR3 contains 15 residues. V shed 4 bases, J shed 3 bases, and the junction held 7 bases outside the gene matches. Germline V gene sequence: CDR1 MNHNS, CDR2 SASEGT.

This chain connects TRBV27 to TRBJ1-1; no clear D gene. V was trimmed by 1 base and J by 0 bases, leaving 9 bases between them. Germline loops: CDR1 MNHEY, CDR2 SMNVEV (reference sequence). The CDR3 totals 15 residues. The CDR3: CASSLWSGMNTEAFF. The CDR3 coding sequence is TGTGCCAGCAGTTTATGGTCGGGGATGAACACTGAAGCTTTCTTT.

To note about this clone: Relative to the germline gene, one junction end is altered; a read error may explain this. The chain has TRBV7-7 and TRBJ2-5, with 7 bases identical to TRBD2. The CDR3 spans 16 residues. The germline V gene encodes CDR1 SSHAT and CDR2 FNYEAQ (reference sequence). CDR3 loop: CASSPEGGTGGETQYF. The CDR3 nucleotides read TGTGCTAGCAGCCCTGAGGGAGGGACTGGAGGGGAGACCCAGTACTTC.

This chain joins TRBV14 and TRBJ2-7; maybe TRBD1 (5 bases). The V and J ends lost 5 bases and 1 base respectively, with 6 bases between them. This CDR3 is built from 12 residues. From germline, CDR1 is SGHDN and CDR2 FVKESK. The CDR3 spells CASSAGSYEQYF. In DNA form, the CDR3 reads TGTGCCAGCAGCGCAGGGTCCTACGAGCAGTACTTC.

J is TRBJ2-3 and V is TRBV27, with 7 bases fitting TRBD2. Germline CDR1 MNHEY, CDR2 SMNVEV (reference sequence). The CDR3 is 15 amino acids. The ends lost 0 bases at V and 6 bases at J; junction bases unmatched: 6. The CDR3 sequence: CASSLSRRGRDTQYF. CDR3 nucleotide sequence: TGTGCCAGCAGTTTATCGCGGCGGGGGAGGGATACGCAGTATTTT.

The chain employs TRBV6-1 and TRBJ1-1, with D tentatively TRBD1 (5 bases). The CDR3 runs 13 residues. V lost 2 bases and J lost 6, with 10 bases in between. CDR1 MNHNS and CDR2 SASEGT come from the germline V gene. The CDR3 is CASSERRDSEAFF. In DNA, the CDR3 is TGTGCCAGCAGTGAACGCAGGGACTCTGAAGCTTTCTTT.

V gene TRBV6-1 combines with J gene TRBJ1-5; D is undetermined. Germline CDR1 MNHNS, CDR2 SASEGT. Trimming shortened V by 4 bases and J by 0 bases, and 7 bases separated the two germline ends. The CDR3 spans 14 residues. The CDR3 loop is CASSVTDSNQPQHF. The CDR3 DNA reads as TGTGCCAGCAGTGTAACAGATAGCAATCAGCCCCAGCATTTT.

The V and J genes are TRBV4-1 and TRBJ2-7; 9 bases agree with TRBD1. Germline trimming cut 2 bases from V and 0 bases from J; bases unmatched to any gene: 8. The CDR3 is 17 residues long. Germline V gives CDR1 MGHRA, CDR2 YSYEKL. CDR3 sequence reads: CASSQTATTGGSYEQYF. For the CDR3, the DNA is TGCGCCAGCAGCCAAACCGCGACGACAGGGGGCTCCTACGAGCAGTACTTC.

The chain couples TRBV18 to TRBJ1-1, with a tentative D call TRBD1 (5 bases). The CDR3 runs to 14 residues. V was shortened by 3 bases and J by 1 base, with 9 bases between the two germline ends. Germline-derived CDR1 and CDR2 are KGHSH and LQKENI. The CDR3 here is CASSPQTENTEAFF. As DNA, the CDR3 is TGTGCCAGCTCACCTCAGACAGAGAACACTGAAGCTTTCTTT.